This T cell receptor beta chain came from a study of blood T cell repertoires in COVID-19. People in the exposed group encountered a COVID-19 case within 2 weeks before entering the study. Assay used: immunoSEQ multiplex PCR; TCRdb lists only in-frame clones, some missing. The sample records 150,000 or so clones, approximately 83% being singletons. This clone was detected a few times. The sample consisted of PBMCs or T cells enriched from blood (not recorded which). The source of this sequence is an older man who had been exposed to COVID-19.

The CDR3 nucleotides read TGTGCCAGCTCACCAACAGGACAGGGGGAACTAACGAGCACAGATACGCAGTATTTT. Amino acids: CASSPTGQGELTSTDTQYF. The gene calls are TRBV18 and TRBJ2-3, with 10 bases fitting TRBD1. The CDR3 is 19 amino acids. V lost 2 bases, J lost 0 bases, and 11 bases stayed unmatched. Per the germline V gene, CDR1 is KGHSH and CDR2 is LQKENI.